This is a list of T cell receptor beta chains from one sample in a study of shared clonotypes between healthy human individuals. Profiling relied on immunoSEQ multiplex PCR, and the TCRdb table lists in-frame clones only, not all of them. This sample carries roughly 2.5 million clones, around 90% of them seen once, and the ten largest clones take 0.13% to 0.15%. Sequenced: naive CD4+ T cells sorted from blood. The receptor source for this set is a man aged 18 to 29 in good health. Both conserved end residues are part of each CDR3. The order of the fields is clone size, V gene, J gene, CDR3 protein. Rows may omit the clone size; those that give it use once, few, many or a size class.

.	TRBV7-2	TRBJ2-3	CASSLRLIAYPSTDTQYF
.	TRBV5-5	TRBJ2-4	CASSPSAKNIQYF
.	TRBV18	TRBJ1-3	CASSPLGQGNTIYF
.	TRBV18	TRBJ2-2	CASSPLLAGETGELFF
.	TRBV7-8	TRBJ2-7	CASSLVTELRDRAYEQYF
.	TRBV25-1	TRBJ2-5	CASSETLKAGLGETQYF
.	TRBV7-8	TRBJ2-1	CASSTRDFPYNEQFF
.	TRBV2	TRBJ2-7	CASGGSGGISYEQYF
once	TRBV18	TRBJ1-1	CASSPTSGGPEAFF
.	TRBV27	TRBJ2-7	CATRDRAYEQYF
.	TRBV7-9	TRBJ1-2	CASSLRGQRNGYTF
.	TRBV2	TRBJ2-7	CASNNGTAGPYEQYF
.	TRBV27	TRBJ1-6	CASSPSGISSPLHF
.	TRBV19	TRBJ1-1	CASSSVWGAFF
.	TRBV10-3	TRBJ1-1	CAINDRTGGGQAEAFF
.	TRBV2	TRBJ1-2	CASSDRDSLKNGYTF
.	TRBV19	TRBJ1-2	CASRTGTENYGYTF
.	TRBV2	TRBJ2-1	CASGLDYNEQFF
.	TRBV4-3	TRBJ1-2	CASSQSGTPPNYGYTF
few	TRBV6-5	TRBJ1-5	CASSYGGGSNQPQHF
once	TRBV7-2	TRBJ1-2	CASSRGPYGYTF
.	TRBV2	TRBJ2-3	CASTLRGGTDTQYF
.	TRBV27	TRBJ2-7	CASRLDGHYEQYF
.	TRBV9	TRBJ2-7	CASSLEQGFEQYF
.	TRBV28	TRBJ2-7	CASSLGLKSSYEQYF
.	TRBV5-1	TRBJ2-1	CASSALGQGSSYNEQFF
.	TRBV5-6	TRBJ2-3	CASSFRGSGSGTDTQYF